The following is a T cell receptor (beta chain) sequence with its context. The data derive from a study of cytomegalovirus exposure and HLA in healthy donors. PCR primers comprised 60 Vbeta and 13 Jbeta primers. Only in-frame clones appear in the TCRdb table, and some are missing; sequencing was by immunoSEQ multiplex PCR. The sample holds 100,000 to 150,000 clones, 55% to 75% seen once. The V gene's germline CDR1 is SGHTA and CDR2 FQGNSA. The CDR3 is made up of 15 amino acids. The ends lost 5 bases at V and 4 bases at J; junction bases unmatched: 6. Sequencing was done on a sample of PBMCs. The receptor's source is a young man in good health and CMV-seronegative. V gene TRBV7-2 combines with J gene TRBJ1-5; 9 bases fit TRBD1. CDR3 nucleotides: TGTGCCAGCAGCCCCACAGGGGGCGGGAATCAGCCCCAGCATTTT. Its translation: CASSPTGGGNQPQHF.